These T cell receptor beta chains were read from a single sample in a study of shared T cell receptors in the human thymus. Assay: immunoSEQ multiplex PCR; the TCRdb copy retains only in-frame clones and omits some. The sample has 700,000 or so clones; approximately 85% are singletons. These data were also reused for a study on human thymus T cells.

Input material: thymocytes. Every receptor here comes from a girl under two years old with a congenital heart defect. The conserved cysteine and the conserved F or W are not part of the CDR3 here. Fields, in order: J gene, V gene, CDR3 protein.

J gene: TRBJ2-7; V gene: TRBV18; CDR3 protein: ASSPPGGYPYEQY
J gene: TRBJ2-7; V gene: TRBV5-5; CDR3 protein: ASSLAWGTYYEQY
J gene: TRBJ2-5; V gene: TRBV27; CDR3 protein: ASSYGGGETQY
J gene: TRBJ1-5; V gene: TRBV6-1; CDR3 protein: ASSQGYSNQPQH
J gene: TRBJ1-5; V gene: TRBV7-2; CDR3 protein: ASSLLGQIQGNQPQH
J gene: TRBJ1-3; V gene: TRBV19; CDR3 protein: ASTGVSGNTIY
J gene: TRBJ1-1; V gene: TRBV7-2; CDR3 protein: ASSLVPQGPMNTEAF
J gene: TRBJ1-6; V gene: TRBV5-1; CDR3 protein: ASSPGGAYHNSPLH
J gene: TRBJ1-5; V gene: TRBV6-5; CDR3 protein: ASSPLQGSAQPQH
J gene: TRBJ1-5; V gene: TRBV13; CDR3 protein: ASSTGNQPQH